This passage covers 9 T cell receptor beta chains from one sample sequenced in a study of blood T cells in healthy people across ages. Then a second PCR, running about 6 to 12 cycles, was carried out with a sample-barcoded 5' primer and a J-beta primer mix. TCRdb reprocessed the 5' RACE reads with MiXCR, giving one entry per CDR3 protein. The repertoire holds some 1.6 million distinct CDR3 sequences, with about 31% as singletons. Sequencing was performed on blood. The source of these receptors is a woman aged 25 to 45 in good health.

With regard to this clonotype: This could be a read error, since a much larger clone is one nucleotide away. The rearrangement links TRBV20-1 to TRBJ1-2, with D possibly TRBD1 on 5 matching bases. The CDR3 covers 12 residues. Germline V gene data show CDR1 as DFQATT and CDR2 as SNEGSKA (reference sequence). The CDR3 nucleotides are TGCAGTGTTAGAGTGGGGGGATATGGCTACACCTTC. The encoded protein is CSVRVGGYGYTF.

The J gene is TRBJ2-3, the V gene TRBV6-2 or TRBV6-3, with TRBD2 matching 7 bases. Germline V gene sequence: CDR1 MNHEY, CDR2 SVGEGT. The ends lost 2 bases at V and 2 bases at J; junction bases unmatched: 16. This CDR3 is built from 19 residues. The CDR3 loop reads CASSYEAGYRVRDTDTQYF. The CDR3, as DNA: TGTGCCAGCAGTTACGAAGCGGGATATCGAGTACGGGACACAGATACGCAGTATTTT.

This chain joins TRBV9 and TRBJ2-7, with TRBD1 matching 8 bases. The length of the CDR3 is 16 residues. The germline CDR1 and CDR2 sequences are SGDLS and YYNGEE. Trimming took 0 bases from V and 5 from J; bases not matched to a gene: 10. For the CDR3, the DNA is TGTGCCAGCAGCGTAGATTTTGGACAGGGTATCGACGAGCAGTACTTC. Residues: CASSVDFGQGIDEQYF.

This chain connects TRBV20-1 to TRBJ2-1; D is perhaps TRBD2 (5 bases). Germline V gives CDR1 DFQATT, CDR2 SNEGSKA (reference sequence). The CDR3 extends over 15 amino acids. V was cut by 6 bases and J by 7 bases, with 22 bases left in between. The DNA for the CDR3 is TGCAGTGCCAATAGCGCAACCAGCCGAAGGAATGAGCAGTTCTTC. Translating gives CSANSATSRRNEQFF.

V gene TRBV27 combines with J gene TRBJ1-2; TRBD1 agrees at 9 bases. The CDR3 is 16 amino acids. CDR1 is MNHEY and CDR2 is SMNVEV in the germline V gene (reference sequence). V lost 0 bases, J lost 1 base, and 3 bases stayed unmatched. This chain's CDR3 is CASSLSGQGVNYGYTF. In DNA form, the CDR3 reads TGTGCCAGCAGTTTATCGGGACAGGGCGTTAACTATGGCTACACCTTC.

The chain uses TRBV6-6 and TRBJ1-5, with D perhaps TRBD1 (5 bases). Germline V gives CDR1 MNHNY, CDR2 SVGAGI (reference sequence). The germline V and J ends were trimmed by 2 bases and 5 bases, with 16 bases remaining between them. The CDR3 length is 16 residues. This CDR3 reads CASSYEAPGVDQPQHF. DNA for the CDR3: TGTGCCAGCAGTTACGAGGCCCCGGGGGTCGATCAGCCCCAGCATTTT.

This clonotype was seen a few times. The chain employs TRBV5-1 and TRBJ1-2; 11 nucleotides agree with TRBD1. V was pared by 0 bases and J by 4 bases, with 5 bases of the junction left unmatched. The CDR3 is 16 amino acids. Germline assignment: CDR1 SGHRS and CDR2 YFSETQ. The CDR3 DNA reads TGCGCCAGCAGCTTGGCCGGGACAGGGGGGTCCTATGGCTACACCTTC. This translates into CASSLAGTGGSYGYTF.

In the case of this clonotype: A junction end diverges from the germline sequence, so it may reflect a read error. This chain joins TRBV15 and TRBJ1-1; D remains unclear. The CDR3 has 15 residues. Germline V lookup: CDR1 LNHNV, CDR2 YYDKDF (reference sequence). The CDR3 coding sequence is TGTGCCGCCAGCAGAGCGGGCAGGCTGAACACTGAAGCTTTCTTT. Translated: CAASRAGRLNTEAFF. The full variable domain, in which reference TRBV15 and TRBJ1-1 provide the parts outside the CDR3, is DAMVIQNPRYQVTQFGKPVTLSCSQTLNHNVMYWYQQKSSQAPKLLFHYYDKDFNNEADTPDNFQSRRPNTSFCFLDIRSPGLGDTAMYLCAASRAGRLNTEAFFGQGTRLTVV.

This clonotype was counted between two and nine times. V and J are TRBV4-1 and TRBJ2-5, with 10 bases that match TRBD1. The DNA end is more similar to TRBJ2-7, so the J call may be wrong. Looked up from germline, CDR1 is MGHRA and CDR2 is YSYEKL. The CDR3 has 16 amino acids. The CDR3 DNA is TGCGCCAGCAGCCAGGTGGGGGGACAGGGGTCCCACGAGCAGTACTTC. Amino acids: CASSQVGGQGSHEQYF.